This T cell receptor beta chain was captured by sequencing in a study of cytomegalovirus exposure and HLA in healthy donors. The CDR3 loop spans 15 amino acids. Germline values: CDR1 MNHEY, CDR2 SVGAGI. With 2 bases clipped from V and 0 bases from J, the junction kept 2 bases outside the gene matches. Primers included in the PCR were 60 Vbeta and 13 Jbeta primers. Clones were read by immunoSEQ multiplex PCR, and TCRdb kept only the in-frame ones, dropping some. The sample shows some 150,000 clones, approximately 77% of them seen only once. The sequenced sample was PBMCs. This clonotype was obtained from a woman in her thirties or forties in good health and CMV-seronegative. The chain employs TRBV6-5 and TRBJ1-1, with 8 nucleotides matching TRBD1. The chain's CDR3 is CASSYRGQVNTEAFF. The CDR3 DNA reads as TGTGCCAGCAGTTACAGGGGACAGGTGAACACTGAAGCTTTCTTT.